Below are 19 T cell receptor beta chains sequenced from a single sample in a study of T cell repertoires in cytomegalovirus infection. Using its own MiXCR run on the reads, TCRdb lists one record per CDR3 protein. The table includes about 260,000 distinct CDR3 sequences, approximately 8.3% detected once. Specimen: PBMCs. These TCRs come from a human donor in good health (CMV status not recorded). Some clones in this sample may be carry-over from other donors' samples.

This clonotype was seen repeatedly, ten times or more. This chain joins TRBV7-2 and TRBJ2-7, with 11 bases matching TRBD2. J gave up 5 bases and V 4 bases, and 7 bases lay outside the gene matches. Germline V gene data show CDR1 as SGHTA and CDR2 as FQGNSA. The CDR3 spans 15 residues. The CDR3 DNA sequence: TGTGCCAGCAGCTCTGTAGCGGGGGGGCTGAACGAGCAGTACTTC. Translating gives CASSSVAGGLNEQYF.

This clonotype was detected only a few times. V usage is TRBV20-1 and J usage is TRBJ2-6, with D possibly matching TRBD1 (7 bases). Germline assignment: CDR1 DFQATT and CDR2 SNEGSKA (reference sequence). Trimming stripped 4 bases from V and 2 bases from J, with 12 bases between. The CDR3 is 15 residues long. The CDR3 reads CSATGGRTGANVLTF. DNA for the CDR3: TGCAGTGCTACAGGGGGGAGGACTGGGGCCAACGTCCTGACTTTC.

A few counts support this clonotype. V usage is TRBV7-2 and J usage is TRBJ1-1, with D possibly matching TRBD1 (5 bases). The length of the CDR3 is 15 residues. V lost 4 bases and J lost 1, with 13 bases in between. Germline assignment: CDR1 SGHTA and CDR2 FQGNSA. Written as DNA, the CDR3 is TGTGCCAGCAGCTCCCGAGCCGGGGGGAACACTGAAGCTTTCTTT. As protein: CASSSRAGGNTEAFF.

In this sample, this clonotype turned up many times. The chain uses TRBV7-2 and TRBJ2-1; 8 bases are a match to TRBD1. V was clipped by 1 base and J by 8 bases; unmatched bases: 7. This CDR3 spans 15 amino acids. CDR1 and CDR2 (germline): SGHTA, FQGNSA. In DNA, the CDR3 is TGTGCCAGCAGCTTAGTGTCGGACAGGGCGTATGAGCAGTTCTTC. It yields the protein CASSLVSDRAYEQFF.

The sample holds many counts of this clonotype. V gene TRBV7-2 combines with J gene TRBJ1-5, with 7 nucleotides matching TRBD1. The CDR3 is made up of 13 amino acids. V gave up 6 bases and J gave up 5 bases; unmatched junction bases: 4. CDR1 is SGHTA and CDR2 is FQGNSA in the germline V gene. CDR3 sequence reads: CASSRDSYQPQHF. The CDR3 DNA is TGTGCCAGCAGTCGGGACAGCTATCAGCCCCAGCATTTT.

There are many counts of this clonotype. This rearrangement joins TRBV20-1 to TRBJ2-7; TRBD1 matches 10 bases. Germline V lookup: CDR1 DFQATT, CDR2 SNEGSKA (reference sequence). There are 15 residues in the CDR3. Trimming at V came to 2 bases and at J to 4 bases, leaving 8 bases not matched to a gene. This chain's CDR3 is CSARKDRGDLYEQYF. The CDR3 nucleotides are TGCAGTGCTAGAAAGGACAGGGGGGACCTTTACGAGCAGTACTTC.

This clonotype has at least ten counts. The genes are TRBV7-9 and TRBJ1-4, with TRBD1 matching over 9 bases. Germline-derived CDR1 and CDR2 are SEHNR and FQNEAQ (reference sequence). This CDR3 has 16 residues. V trimming: 5 bases; J trimming: 3 bases; junction bases outside the gene matches: 7. The CDR3 DNA sequence: TGTGCCAGCAGCCCAACAGGGGGCATATCTAATGAAAAACTGTTTTTT. Its translation: CASSPTGGISNEKLFF. The variable domain in full, with the rest retrieved from reference TRBV7-9 and TRBJ1-4, is DTGVSQNPRHKITKRGQNVTFRCDPISEHNRLYWYRQTLGQGPEFLTYFQNEAQLEKSRLLSDRFSAERPKGSFSTLEIQRTEQGDSAMYLCASSPTGGISNEKLFFGSGTQLSVL.

This clonotype was found a few times. The genes are TRBV11-2 and TRBJ1-6; no definite D call. Germline V CDR1 and CDR2: SGHAT, FQNNGV. This CDR3 comprises 14 residues. V lost 1 base and J 10 bases, leaving 11 bases between the germline ends. The CDR3 sequence: CASSLGIHKSPLHF. The CDR3 DNA sequence: TGTGCCAGCAGCTTAGGGATACACAAATCACCCCTCCACTTT.

This clonotype appeared many times. The V call is TRBV7-2, the J call TRBJ2-7; D is uncertain. The V gene's germline CDR1 is SGHTA and CDR2 FQGNSA. Trimming pared 5 bases from V and 5 bases from J, leaving 7 bases between. This CDR3 has 11 amino acids. CDR3 region: CASSLIDEQYF. DNA of the CDR3: TGTGCCAGCAGCCTCATAGACGAGCAGTACTTC.

This clonotype was counted at least ten times. This chain joins TRBV7-2 and TRBJ1-4; the match to TRBD1 covers 7 bases. Germline values: CDR1 SGHTA, CDR2 FQGNSA. After removal of 4 bases from V and 4 bases from J, the junction contained 6 bases not matched to a gene. This CDR3 has 15 amino acids. CDR3 amino acids: CASSSRGQFNEKLFF. In DNA form, the CDR3 reads TGTGCCAGCAGCTCCCGGGGACAGTTTAATGAAAAACTGTTTTTT.

In this sample, this clonotype turned up a few times. The V call is TRBV7-8, the J call TRBJ2-1, with D maybe TRBD2 (6 bases). This CDR3 contains 14 residues. V was pared by 5 bases and J by 2 bases, with 10 bases between. The germline gives CDR1 SGHVS, CDR2 FQNEAQ. CDR3 residues: CASSPGVPYNEQFF. In nucleotides, the CDR3 is TGTGCCAGCAGCCCGGGGGTCCCCTACAATGAGCAGTTCTTC.

V usage is TRBV6-2 or TRBV6-3 and J usage is TRBJ2-1, with D unresolved. V lost 1 base and J 6 bases, leaving 10 bases between the germline ends. This CDR3 region has 14 residues. Germline V gene sequence: CDR1 MNHEY, CDR2 SVGEGT. CDR3 residues: CASSYWTQRNEQFF. CDR3 sequence (DNA): TGTGCCAGCAGTTACTGGACCCAACGCAATGAGCAGTTCTTC.

At least ten counts were recorded for this clonotype. This rearrangement joins TRBV7-9 to TRBJ1-3; D uncertain. V lost 2 bases to trimming and J lost 2 bases, with 10 bases between them. CDR3 length: 15 residues. Germline loops: CDR1 SEHNR, CDR2 FQNEAQ (reference sequence). The CDR3 DNA follows: TGTGCCAGCAGCTTATTGTCAATACCTGGAAACACCATATATTTT. It translates to CASSLLSIPGNTIYF.

As to this clonotype: A much larger clonotype is one base distant, so this may be a read error. In nucleotides, the CDR3 is TGTGCCAGCAGTTTATGGGGGAAACAGGTGGCCAATCAGCCCCAGCATTTT. Its translation: CASSLWGKQVANQPQHF. The rearrangement uses TRBV28 and TRBJ1-5; weak D call: TRBD1 (5 bases). Trimming took 0 bases from V and 3 from J, leaving 15 bases between them. The CDR3 runs to 17 residues. Germline lookup yields CDR1 MDHEN and CDR2 SYDVKM.

The chain joins TRBV6-2 or TRBV6-3 to TRBJ2-5; TRBD2 agrees at 12 bases. Trimming took 5 bases from V and 0 from J; bases not matched to a gene: 4. This CDR3 is 16 amino acids long. Germline assignment: CDR1 MNHEY and CDR2 SVGEGT. CDR3 loop: CASSHRTSGNQETQYF. Written as DNA, the CDR3 is TGTGCCAGCAGTCATCGGACTAGCGGGAACCAAGAGACCCAGTACTTC.

Many counts were recorded for this clonotype. The rearrangement uses TRBV7-2 and TRBJ2-1, with TRBD2 matching over 7 bases. Trimming at V came to 4 bases and at J to 3 bases, leaving 12 bases not matched to a gene. This CDR3 has 17 amino acids. Germline V gene lookup returns CDR1 SGHTA and CDR2 FQGNSA. The CDR3 DNA reads TGTGCCAGCAGCTCACATAGAGGGAGGGCGGGCTACAATGAGCAGTTCTTC. It is translated as CASSSHRGRAGYNEQFF.

This clonotype was detected many times. J is TRBJ2-1 and V is TRBV6-2 or TRBV6-3; D remains unclear. Germline V gene lookup returns CDR1 MNHEY and CDR2 SVGEGT. V was clipped by 4 bases and J by 4 bases, with 8 bases between them. The CDR3 runs 13 residues. The CDR3 reads CASSFVGYNEQFF. In nucleotides, the CDR3 is TGTGCCAGCAGTTTTGTTGGTTACAATGAGCAGTTCTTC.

This clonotype was seen a handful of times. CDR3 sequence: CASSSTGTGGEKLFF. CDR3 bases: TGTGCCAGTAGCTCAACCGGGACAGGGGGTGAAAAACTGTTTTTT. The J gene is TRBJ1-4, the V gene TRBV19, with 11 bases aligning to TRBD1. The germline V gene has CDR1 LNHDA and CDR2 SQIVND (reference sequence). J gave up 7 bases and V 6 bases, and 7 bases lay outside the gene matches. The CDR3 totals 15 residues.

Many counts were recorded for this clonotype. The rearrangement uses TRBV12-3 or TRBV12-4 and TRBJ1-2; possible D gene TRBD1, 6 bases. Trimming left V 5 bases short and J 5 bases short, with 12 bases between. The length of the CDR3 is 13 residues. Here the CDR3 DNA reads TGTGCCAGCAGTCCAGGGGCTCGTTATGGCTACACCTTC. Translated: CASSPGARYGYTF.